Listed below are T cell receptor beta chains from one sample, sequenced in a study of blood T cell repertoires in COVID-19. This table comes from immunoSEQ multiplex PCR, and its TCRdb copy is limited to in-frame clones, with some not included. The sample lists 350,000 to 500,000 clones; approximately 91% were seen once. Material: PBMCs or T cells enriched from blood (not recorded which). These receptors came from a woman aged 18-29 years who had been exposed to COVID-19. Both conserved end residues are part of each CDR3. The D gene is left open where the match is weak. Clone size, where shown, is once, few, many, or a class for clones that have expanded.

size	V	length	D	J	DNA	CDR3
NA	TRBV5-1	14	NA	TRBJ1-6	TGCGCCAGCAGCTTGAGACGGGATAATTCACCCCTCCACTTT	CASSLRRDNSPLHF
NA	TRBV7-9	16	NA	TRBJ1-4	TGTGCCAGCAGCTTAGTTTTGACAGCAACTAATGAAAAACTGTTTTTT	CASSLVLTATNEKLFF
NA	TRBV19	15	NA	TRBJ2-7	TGTGCCAGTAGTATAGGTCCAGGAGGGTCCTACGAGCAGTACTTC	CASSIGPGGSYEQYF
NA	TRBV4-1	15	TRBD1	TRBJ2-7	TGCGCCAGCAGCCAGACGGACAGGAGCTCCTACGAGCAGTACTTC	CASSQTDRSSYEQYF
NA	TRBV28	16	NA	TRBJ1-5	TGTGCCAGCAGCTCGTTGGGTTCGGGGATTGGCCAGCCCCAGCATTTT	CASSSLGSGIGQPQHF
NA	TRBV9	15	NA	TRBJ2-5	TGTGCCAGCAGCGTCTCCCCGGGACTCGAAGAGACCCAGTACTTC	CASSVSPGLEETQYF
once	TRBV4-2	15	TRBD1	TRBJ1-4	TGTGCCAGCAGCCAAGACCGACAGGGAAATGAAAAACTGTTTTTT	CASSQDRQGNEKLFF
NA	TRBV30	13	NA	TRBJ1-2	TGTGCCTGGAGTGTACGGGGGGGCTATGGCTACACCTTC	CAWSVRGGYGYTF
NA	TRBV3-1/TRBV3-2	17	NA	TRBJ1-1	TGTGCCAGCAGCCGGAGGGACGTGCGACAGAAGAACACTGAAGCTTTCTTT	CASSRRDVRQKNTEAFF
NA	TRBV19	14	NA	TRBJ2-3	TGTGCCAGTAGTGCCGCGGGGGCGTGGGATACGCAGTATTTT	CASSAAGAWDTQYF
NA	TRBV5-1	15	NA	TRBJ2-7	TGCGCCAGCAGCTTGGGGGCTGCCCCGGCCTACGAGCAGTACTTC	CASSLGAAPAYEQYF
NA	TRBV18	13	NA	TRBJ1-6	TGTGCCAGCTCACAAGACAGGAATTCACCCCTCCACTTT	CASSQDRNSPLHF
NA	TRBV5-4	13	NA	TRBJ2-5	TGTGCCAGCAGCTTGTCTGGGCACGAGACCCAGTACTTC	CASSLSGHETQYF
NA	TRBV19	17	TRBD2	TRBJ2-1	TGTGCCAGTAGTATAGGGGGTAGCGGGAGGGTGTACAATGAGCAGTTCTTC	CASSIGGSGRVYNEQFF
NA	TRBV6-5	16	NA	TRBJ1-3	TGTGCCAGCAGTTACATCTTCGGGTTTTCTGGAAACACCATATATTTT	CASSYIFGFSGNTIYF
NA	TRBV7-8	14	TRBD2	TRBJ2-5	TGTGCCAGCAGCTTAGGGGGGGATGGACTAGCGGAACACTTC	CASSLGGDGLAEHF
NA	TRBV28	16	NA	TRBJ2-1	TGTGCCAGCAGCAGTCTCCAACTCGGGGTCTACAATGAGCAGTTCTTC	CASSSLQLGVYNEQFF
NA	TRBV27	15	NA	TRBJ2-7	TGTGCCAGCAGTTTATCGATGGGGGGTTCCTACGAGCAGTACTTC	CASSLSMGGSYEQYF
NA	TRBV4-3	14	TRBD2	TRBJ2-1	TGCGCCAGCAGATTGGCTAGCGGGGGGGGAGAGCAGTTCTTC	CASRLASGGGEQFF
NA	TRBV2	15	TRBD1	TRBJ1-4	TGTGCCAGCAGTGAAAGGGGACAGGGACTTGAAAAACTGTTTTTT	CASSERGQGLEKLFF
NA	TRBV4-2	15	NA	TRBJ1-6	TGTGCCAGCAGCCAAGACAGGTTTTATAATTCACCCCTCCACTTT	CASSQDRFYNSPLHF
NA	TRBV19	14	NA	TRBJ1-3	TGTGCCAGTAGTACCACGAGCTCTGGAAACACCATATATTTT	CASSTTSSGNTIYF
NA	TRBV5-1	14	NA	TRBJ2-3	TGCGCCAGCAGGACGGGAGTCGGCACAGATACGCAGTATTTT	CASRTGVGTDTQYF
NA	TRBV25-1	15	NA	TRBJ2-1	TGTGCCAGCAGGGGGCGGACCGCCTCCTACAATGAGCAGTTCTTC	CASRGRTASYNEQFF
NA	TRBV10-3	15	TRBD2	TRBJ2-1	TGTGCCATCAGTGAGTCTAGCGGGGGGGCGGGTGAGCAGTTCTTC	CAISESSGGAGEQFF